This entry lists 27 T cell receptor beta chains sequenced from one sample in a study of T cell responses to AZD1222 COVID-19 vaccine. Profiling relied on immunoSEQ multiplex PCR, and the TCRdb table lists in-frame clones only, not all of them. Here the sample spans about 120,000 clones, 80% to 95% being singletons. Sequencing used peripheral blood, obtained on day 0 of MenACWY control vaccination. These receptors were taken from an adult in good health.

The chain combines TRBV5-6 with TRBJ2-1, with D possibly being TRBD1 or TRBD2 (5 bases each). V was trimmed by 0 bases and J by 5 bases, leaving 12 bases between them. Germline assignment: CDR1 SGHDT and CDR2 YYEEEE. The CDR3 length is 15 residues. The CDR3 nucleotides read TGTGCCAGCAGCTTGGGAGGGGTCGGTGACAATGAGCAGTTCTTC. This encodes CASSLGGVGDNEQFF.

The chain employs TRBV5-1 and TRBJ2-5; no definite D call. Germline CDR1 reads SGHRS; CDR2 reads YFSETQ. Deletions cut 0 bases from V and 10 bases from J, with 16 bases between. This CDR3 has 14 amino acids. The CDR3 DNA is TGCGCCAGCAGCTTGGGTTCGGCTAGTGGGATCCAGTACTTC. This translates into CASSLGSASGIQYF.

Here the CDR3 DNA reads TGCGCCAGCAGCCCGGGGTCTGGCTACACCTTC. This encodes CASSPGSGYTF. The chain couples TRBV4-1 to TRBJ1-2; D is uncertain. Germline loops: CDR1 MGHRA, CDR2 YSYEKL. The CDR3 runs to 11 residues. Trimming pared 4 bases from V and 7 bases from J, leaving 7 bases between.

This clone appeared a single time. The V gene is TRBV11-1, the J gene TRBJ2-1, with TRBD1 identical over 10 bases. CDR1 SGHAT and CDR2 FQDESV come from the germline V gene (reference sequence). The CDR3 totals 15 residues. Trimming removed 5 bases from V and 3 bases from J; junction bases left unmatched: 4. CDR3 DNA sequence: TGTGCCAGCAGCCCGGGACAGGGGAACTACAATGAGCAGTTCTTC. Its protein is CASSPGQGNYNEQFF. Supplemented by reference TRBV11-1 and TRBJ2-1, the full variable domain reads EAEVAQSPRYKITEKSQAVAFWCDPISGHATLYWYRQILGQGPELLVQFQDESVVDDSQLPKDRFSAERLKGVDSTLKIQPAELGDSAMYLCASSPGQGNYNEQFFGPGTRLTVL.

This clone is a singleton in its sample. The chain uses TRBV13 and TRBJ2-5; D unclear. Germline V gives CDR1 PRHDT, CDR2 FYEKMQ (reference sequence). The CDR3 is made up of 14 amino acids. The ends were cut back, 0 bases at V and 3 bases at J, with 8 bases in the middle. As DNA, the CDR3 is TGTGCCAGCAGCTTAGGTTCCAGAAAAGAGACCCAGTACTTC. Translated: CASSLGSRKETQYF.

This rearrangement joins TRBV10-2 to TRBJ1-2; D unresolved. CDR1 and CDR2 (germline): WSHSY, SAAADI. The CDR3 runs to 13 residues. Trimming cost V 7 bases and J 3 bases, with 12 bases left between them. The CDR3 spells CASKGTADYGYTF. The CDR3 coding sequence is TGCGCCAGCAAAGGAACAGCAGACTATGGCTACACCTTC.

The J gene is TRBJ1-1, the V gene TRBV7-2; D is uncertain. With 3 bases removed from V and 4 bases from J, the gap between germline ends came to 9 bases. Germline V gene lookup returns CDR1 SGHTA and CDR2 FQGNSA. This CDR3 comprises 13 residues. The chain's CDR3 is CASSLGPTTEAFF. CDR3 in DNA: TGTGCCAGCAGCTTGGGCCCAACCACTGAAGCTTTCTTT.

This chain connects TRBV3-1 (or the pseudogene TRBV3-2) to TRBJ1-3; D unclear. Germline V gene sequence: CDR1 LGHDT, CDR2 YNNKEL (reference sequence). The V gene lost 0 bases and the J gene lost 7 bases, with 13 bases spanning the gap. This CDR3 region has 15 residues. The DNA for the CDR3 is TGTGCCAGCAGCCAAGATCATAGTACCCGGAACACCATATATTTT. This encodes CASSQDHSTRNTIYF.

The chain employs TRBV6-5 and TRBJ1-4, with TRBD1 matching over 8 bases. CDR1 and CDR2 (germline): MNHEY, SVGAGI. There are 15 residues in the CDR3. The trim removed 2 bases at V and 7 bases at J, leaving 6 bases unmatched. CDR3 nucleotides: TGTGCCAGCAGTTACACAGGGGGAGGGGGTGAAAAACTGTTTTTT. Protein sequence: CASSYTGGGGEKLFF.

The chain links TRBV7-8 to TRBJ2-5, with 9 bases aligning to TRBD1. V dropped 2 bases and J dropped 2; count of bases not matched to a gene: 6. CDR3 length: 16 amino acids. Germline loops: CDR1 SGHVS, CDR2 FQNEAQ. The CDR3 spells CASSLSGTGWQETQYF. CDR3 coding DNA: TGTGCCAGCAGCTTAAGTGGGACAGGGTGGCAAGAGACCCAGTACTTC.

The gene calls are TRBV7-8 and TRBJ2-2; 8 bases align to TRBD1. The V and J ends lost 1 base and 3 bases, in that order; junction bases with no gene match: 4. The length of the CDR3 is 16 residues. Germline V gene sequence: CDR1 SGHVS, CDR2 FQNEAQ. CDR3 residues: CASSLGQGPYTGELFF. Here the CDR3 DNA reads TGTGCCAGCAGCTTAGGACAGGGGCCGTACACCGGGGAGCTGTTTTTT.

V is TRBV5-8 and J is TRBJ1-1; a possible D gene is TRBD1 (5 bases). CDR3 length equals 16 residues. The germline V gene has CDR1 SGHTS and CDR2 YDEGEE. The V gene lost 1 base and the J gene lost 6 bases, with 19 bases spanning the gap. The CDR3 coding sequence is TGTGCCAGCAGCTTGTTCCCAATCAGGGAAATGGCTGAAGCTTTCTTT. Translating it yields CASSLFPIREMAEAFF.

This chain uses TRBV19 with TRBJ2-2; TRBD1 matches at 12 bases. The CDR3 runs 18 residues. The junction had 8 bases not matched to a gene; V was cut back by 5 bases and J by 1 base. The germline V gene has CDR1 LNHDA and CDR2 SQIVND (reference sequence). CDR3 DNA: TGTGCCAGTAGTGGGGACAGGGGGCGCATCGGGAACACCGGGGAGCTGTTTTTT. Protein product: CASSGDRGRIGNTGELFF.

J is TRBJ1-5 and V is TRBV28; 7 positions agree with TRBD1. The CDR3 extends over 16 amino acids. V gave up 2 bases and J gave up 7 bases; unmatched junction bases: 11. Germline CDR1 reads MDHEN; CDR2 reads SYDVKM. In DNA, the CDR3 is TGTGCCAGCAGTTTAAGCACAGGGGCTAAGGGACAGCCCCAGCATTTT. Residues: CASSLSTGAKGQPQHF.

About this clone itself: Because the CDR3's place on the DNA is in doubt, the DNA is left out and the CDR3 is given as listed by TCRdb. This chain joins TRBV12-1 and TRBJ1-1; the table's D call, TRBD1, was not checked against the DNA. TRBV12-1 corresponds to a pseudogene. The length of the CDR3 is 21 amino acids, counting both ends. This CDR3 reads CASSFGSGTGGRSCMNTEAFF.

The chain carries TRBV6-5 and TRBJ2-3, with TRBD2 as a possible D gene (6 bases). The CDR3 sequence is 15 residues long. Germline CDR1 MNHEY, CDR2 SVGAGI. V was clipped by 0 bases and J by 6 bases, with 13 bases between them. The CDR3 DNA sequence: TGTGCCAGCAGTTACTCGGGGACTCCAGGCGATACGCAGTATTTT. Amino acids: CASSYSGTPGDTQYF.

The CDR3 spells CASSPGTGVGGYTF. The DNA of the CDR3 is TGTGCCAGCTCACCTGGAACGGGTGTGGGTGGCTACACCTTC. The chain is built from TRBV18 and TRBJ1-2; D gene uncertain. CDR1 is KGHSH, CDR2 LQKENI, per germline. V lost 3 bases and J lost 7, with 15 bases in between. CDR3 size: 14 residues.

This chain connects TRBV27 to TRBJ1-5; TRBD1 aligns across 9 bases. The CDR3 is 14 amino acids. CDR1 MNHEY and CDR2 SMNVEV come from the germline V gene (reference sequence). Trimming cost V 6 bases and J 7 bases; bases outside gene matches: 7. The DNA of the CDR3 is TGTGCCAGCAGGCAAGACAGGGGGGGGCAGCCCCAGCATTTT. Translation: CASRQDRGGQPQHF.

This chain joins TRBV15 and TRBJ1-1; 9 bases match TRBD1. The germline gives CDR1 LNHNV, CDR2 YYDKDF (reference sequence). V shed 1 base and J 2 bases; nucleotides not matched to a gene: 11. The CDR3 runs 18 residues. The CDR3 DNA reads TGTGCCACCAGCAGAGGGGGGGGACAGGGACAATATAACACTGAAGCTTTCTTT. Amino acids: CATSRGGGQGQYNTEAFF.

V gene TRBV5-8 combines with J gene TRBJ2-5, with D perhaps matching TRBD2 (6 bases). Germline V gene sequence: CDR1 SGHTS, CDR2 YDEGEE. Trimming took 0 bases from V and 2 from J, leaving 20 bases between them. The CDR3 runs to 18 residues. CDR3: CASSLGWGEFRKQETQYF. CDR3 coding DNA: TGTGCCAGCAGCTTGGGATGGGGGGAATTCAGGAAACAAGAGACCCAGTACTTC.

The chain couples TRBV4-2 to TRBJ2-1; 10 bases map to TRBD2. This CDR3 region has 15 residues. Germline CDR1 reads LGHNA; CDR2 reads YNFKEQ. V gave up 0 bases and J gave up 10 bases; unmatched junction bases: 6. The CDR3 loop reads CASSQDSGGGREQFF. The DNA of the CDR3 is TGTGCCAGCAGCCAAGACAGCGGGGGGGGCAGGGAGCAGTTCTTC.

This chain connects TRBV11-2 to TRBJ2-7, with 7 bases matching TRBD1. This CDR3 region has 15 residues. From germline, CDR1 is SGHAT and CDR2 FQNNGV. Trimming at V came to 3 bases and at J to 3 bases, leaving 8 bases not matched to a gene. Written as DNA, the CDR3 is TGTGCCAGCAGCTTGCTTGAGACAGGGAACTACGAGCAGTACTTC. This translates into CASSLLETGNYEQYF.

V gene TRBV28 combines with J gene TRBJ1-1; maybe TRBD1 (5 bases). V was shortened by 3 bases and J by 3 bases, with 14 bases between the two germline ends. CDR3 length equals 15 residues. Per the germline V gene, CDR1 is MDHEN and CDR2 is SYDVKM. In DNA form, the CDR3 reads TGTGCCAGCAGTTTTAGGGGACGGGGAGACACTGAAGCTTTCTTT. It specifies CASSFRGRGDTEAFF.

V usage is TRBV10-3 and J usage is TRBJ2-3; D assignment may be TRBD1 or TRBD2 (6 bases each). The CDR3 loop spans 16 amino acids. Between the trimmed V and J ends, which lost 0 bases and 1 base, there was a span of 11 bases. The V gene's germline CDR1 is ENHRY and CDR2 SYGVKD. For the CDR3, the DNA is TGTGCCATCAGTGAGTCGAAGGGGGGAGGCACAGATACGCAGTATTTT. As protein: CAISESKGGGTDTQYF.

This rearrangement joins TRBV5-1 to TRBJ2-1; 9 nucleotides line up with TRBD2. The germline CDR1 and CDR2 sequences are SGHRS and YFSETQ. The CDR3 consists of 17 residues. Unmatched junction bases numbered 7, after V lost 0 bases and J lost 3 bases. Here the CDR3 DNA reads TGCGCCAGCAGCTTGGAGAGCGGGGGGCCAATCTACAATGAGCAGTTCTTC. Encoded protein: CASSLESGGPIYNEQFF.

The genes are TRBV27 and TRBJ2-3; 7 bases match TRBD2. The CDR3 consists of 14 residues. Unmatched junction bases numbered 5, after V lost 6 bases and J lost 2 bases. CDR1 and CDR2 (germline): MNHEY, SMNVEV (reference sequence). The CDR3 protein is CASSHREDTDTQYF. For the CDR3, the DNA is TGTGCCAGCAGCCACCGGGAGGACACAGATACGCAGTATTTT.

The chain couples TRBV28 to TRBJ1-2; no clear D gene. Germline lookup yields CDR1 MDHEN and CDR2 SYDVKM. The CDR3 is 12 residues long. V was cut by 5 bases and J by 4 bases, with 8 bases left in between. CDR3 loop: CASSAAGYGYTF. CDR3 bases: TGTGCCAGCAGTGCCGCAGGCTATGGCTACACCTTC.